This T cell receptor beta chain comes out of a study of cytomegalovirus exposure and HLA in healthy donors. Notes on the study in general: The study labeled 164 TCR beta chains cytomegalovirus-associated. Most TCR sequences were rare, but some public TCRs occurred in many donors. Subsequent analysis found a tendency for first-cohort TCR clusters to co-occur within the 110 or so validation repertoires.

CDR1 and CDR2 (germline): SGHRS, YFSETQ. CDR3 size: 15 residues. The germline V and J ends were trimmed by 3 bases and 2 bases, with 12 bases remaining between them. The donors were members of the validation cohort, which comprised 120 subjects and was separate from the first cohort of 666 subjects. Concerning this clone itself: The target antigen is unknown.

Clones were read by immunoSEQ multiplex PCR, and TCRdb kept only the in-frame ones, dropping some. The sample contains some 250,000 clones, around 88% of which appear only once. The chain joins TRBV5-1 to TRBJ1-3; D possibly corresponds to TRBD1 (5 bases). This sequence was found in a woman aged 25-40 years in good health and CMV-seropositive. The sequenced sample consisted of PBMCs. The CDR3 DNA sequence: TGCGCCAGCAGCTCCGACAGTACGCCTGGAAACACCATATATTTT. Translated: CASSSDSTPGNTIYF.